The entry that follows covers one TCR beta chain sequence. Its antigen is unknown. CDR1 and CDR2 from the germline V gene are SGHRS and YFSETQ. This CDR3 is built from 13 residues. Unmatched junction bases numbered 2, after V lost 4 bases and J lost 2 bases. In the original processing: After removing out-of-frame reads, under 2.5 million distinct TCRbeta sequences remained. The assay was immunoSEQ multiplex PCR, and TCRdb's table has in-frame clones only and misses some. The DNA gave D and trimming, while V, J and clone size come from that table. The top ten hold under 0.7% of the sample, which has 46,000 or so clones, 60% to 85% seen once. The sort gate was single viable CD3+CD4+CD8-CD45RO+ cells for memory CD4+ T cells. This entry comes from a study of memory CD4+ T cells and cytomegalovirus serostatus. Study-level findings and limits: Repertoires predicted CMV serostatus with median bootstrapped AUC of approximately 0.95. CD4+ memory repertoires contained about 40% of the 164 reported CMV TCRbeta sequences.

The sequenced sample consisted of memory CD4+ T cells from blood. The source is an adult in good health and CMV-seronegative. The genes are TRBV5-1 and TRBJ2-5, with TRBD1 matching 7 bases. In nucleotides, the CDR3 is TGCGCCAGCAGCAGGGGACAGCAAGAGACCCAGTACTTC. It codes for CASSRGQQETQYF.